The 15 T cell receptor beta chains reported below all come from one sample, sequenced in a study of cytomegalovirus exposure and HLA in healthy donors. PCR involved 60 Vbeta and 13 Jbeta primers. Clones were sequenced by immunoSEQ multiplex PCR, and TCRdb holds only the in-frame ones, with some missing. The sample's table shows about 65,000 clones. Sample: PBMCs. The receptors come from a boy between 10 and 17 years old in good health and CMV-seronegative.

CDR3 protein: CASSPRDRGDEQYF. CDR3 sequence (DNA): TGTGCCAGCAGCCCCCGGGACAGGGGGGACGAGCAGTACTTC. This chain connects TRBV11-3 to TRBJ2-7, with 11 bases lining up with TRBD1. Germline V gives CDR1 SGHNT, CDR2 YENEEA. CDR3 length: 14 residues. The trim removed 5 bases at V and 5 bases at J, leaving 5 bases unmatched.

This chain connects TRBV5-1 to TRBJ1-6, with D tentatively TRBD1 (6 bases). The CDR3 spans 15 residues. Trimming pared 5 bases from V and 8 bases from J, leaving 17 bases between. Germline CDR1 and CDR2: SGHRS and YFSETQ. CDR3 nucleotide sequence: TGCGCCAGCAGTGTTATCGGGACAAAGGATTCACCCCTCCACTTT. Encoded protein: CASSVIGTKDSPLHF.

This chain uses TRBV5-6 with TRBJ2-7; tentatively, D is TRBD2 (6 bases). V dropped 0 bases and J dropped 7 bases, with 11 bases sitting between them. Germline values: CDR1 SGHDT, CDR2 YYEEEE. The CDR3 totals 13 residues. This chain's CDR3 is CASSLGQAGEQYF. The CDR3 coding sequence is TGTGCCAGCAGCTTGGGGCAGGCGGGGGAGCAGTACTTC. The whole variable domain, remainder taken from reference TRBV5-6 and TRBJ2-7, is DAGVTQSPTHLIKTRGQQVTLRCSPKSGHDTVSWYQQALGQGPQFIFQYYEEEERQRGNFPDRFSGHQFPNYSSELNVNALLLGDSALYLCASSLGQAGEQYFGPGTRLTVT.

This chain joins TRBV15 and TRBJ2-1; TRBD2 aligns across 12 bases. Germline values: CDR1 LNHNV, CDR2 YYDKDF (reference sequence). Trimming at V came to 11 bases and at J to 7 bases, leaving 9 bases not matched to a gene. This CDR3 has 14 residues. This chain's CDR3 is CASQTSGRGNEQFF. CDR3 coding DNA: TGTGCCTCCCAGACTAGCGGGAGAGGAAATGAGCAGTTCTTC.

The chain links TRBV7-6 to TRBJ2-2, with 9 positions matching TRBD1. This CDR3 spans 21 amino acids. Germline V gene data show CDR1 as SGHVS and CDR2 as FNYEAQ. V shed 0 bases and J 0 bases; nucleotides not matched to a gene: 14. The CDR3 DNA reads TGTGCCAGCAGCTTAGCATATCCGGGACAGGGAGCCCACGCGAACACCGGGGAGCTGTTTTTT. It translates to CASSLAYPGQGAHANTGELFF.

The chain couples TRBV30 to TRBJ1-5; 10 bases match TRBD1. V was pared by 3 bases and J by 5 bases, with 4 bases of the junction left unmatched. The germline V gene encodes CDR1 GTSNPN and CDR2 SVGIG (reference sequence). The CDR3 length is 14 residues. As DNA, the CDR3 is TGTGCCTGGAGAGGGACAGGGGCTTATCAGCCCCAGCATTTT. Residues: CAWRGTGAYQPQHF.

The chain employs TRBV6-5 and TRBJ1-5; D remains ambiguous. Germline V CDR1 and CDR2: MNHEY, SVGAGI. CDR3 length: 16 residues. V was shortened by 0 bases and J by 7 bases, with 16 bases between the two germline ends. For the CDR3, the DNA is TGTGCCAGCAGTTACTCCAGCGTCTCCCCGGCGCAGCCCCAGCATTTT. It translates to CASSYSSVSPAQPQHF.

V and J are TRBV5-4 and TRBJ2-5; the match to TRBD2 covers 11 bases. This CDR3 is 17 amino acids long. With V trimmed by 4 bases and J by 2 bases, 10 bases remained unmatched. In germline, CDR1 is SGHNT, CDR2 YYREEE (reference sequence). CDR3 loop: CASSGTSGSGVQETQYF. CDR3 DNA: TGTGCCAGCAGCGGAACTAGCGGGAGTGGGGTACAAGAGACCCAGTACTTC.

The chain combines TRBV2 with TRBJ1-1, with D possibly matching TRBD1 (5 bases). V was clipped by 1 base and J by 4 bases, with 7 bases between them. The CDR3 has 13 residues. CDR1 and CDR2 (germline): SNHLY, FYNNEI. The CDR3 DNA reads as TGTGCCAGCAGTGAAGAACAGGCCACTGAAGCTTTCTTT. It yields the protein CASSEEQATEAFF.

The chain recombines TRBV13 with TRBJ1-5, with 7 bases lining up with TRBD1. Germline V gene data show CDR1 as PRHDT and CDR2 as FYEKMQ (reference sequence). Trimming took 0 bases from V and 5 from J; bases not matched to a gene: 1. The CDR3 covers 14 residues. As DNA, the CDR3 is TGTGCCAGCAGCTTAGGGACAGGGTATCAGCCCCAGCATTTT. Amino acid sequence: CASSLGTGYQPQHF.

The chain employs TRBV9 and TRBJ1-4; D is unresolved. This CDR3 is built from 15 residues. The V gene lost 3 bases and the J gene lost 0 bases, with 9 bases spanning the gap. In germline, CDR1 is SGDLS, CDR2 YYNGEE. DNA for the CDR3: TGTGCCAGCAGCGCTCAGTTTGCAACTAATGAAAAACTGTTTTTT. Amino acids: CASSAQFATNEKLFF.

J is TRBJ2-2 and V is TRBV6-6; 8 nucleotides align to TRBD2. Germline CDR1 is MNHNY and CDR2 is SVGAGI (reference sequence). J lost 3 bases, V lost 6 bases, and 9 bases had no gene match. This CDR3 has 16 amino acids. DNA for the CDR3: TGTGCCAGCAGAAACGGGGGGGCCCCGGACACCGGGGAGCTGTTTTTT. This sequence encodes CASRNGGAPDTGELFF.

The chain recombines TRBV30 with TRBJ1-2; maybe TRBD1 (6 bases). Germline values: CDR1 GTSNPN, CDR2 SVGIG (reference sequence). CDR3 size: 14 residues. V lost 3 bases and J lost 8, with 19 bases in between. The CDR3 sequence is CAWRGGAEVRGYTF. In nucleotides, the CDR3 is TGTGCCTGGAGAGGGGGGGCGGAGGTAAGGGGCTACACCTTC.

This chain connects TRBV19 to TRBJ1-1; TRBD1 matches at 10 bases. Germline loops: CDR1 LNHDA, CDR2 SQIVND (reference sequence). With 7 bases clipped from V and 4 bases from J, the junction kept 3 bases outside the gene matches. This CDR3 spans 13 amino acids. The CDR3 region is CASMRDRGTEAFF. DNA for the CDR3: TGTGCCAGTATGAGGGACAGGGGCACTGAAGCTTTCTTT.

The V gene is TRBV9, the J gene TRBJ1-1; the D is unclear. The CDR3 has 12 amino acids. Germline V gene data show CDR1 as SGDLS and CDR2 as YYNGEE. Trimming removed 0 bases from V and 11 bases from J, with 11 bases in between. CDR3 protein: CASSVVRGEAFF. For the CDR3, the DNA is TGTGCCAGCAGCGTAGTTCGGGGTGAGGCTTTCTTT.